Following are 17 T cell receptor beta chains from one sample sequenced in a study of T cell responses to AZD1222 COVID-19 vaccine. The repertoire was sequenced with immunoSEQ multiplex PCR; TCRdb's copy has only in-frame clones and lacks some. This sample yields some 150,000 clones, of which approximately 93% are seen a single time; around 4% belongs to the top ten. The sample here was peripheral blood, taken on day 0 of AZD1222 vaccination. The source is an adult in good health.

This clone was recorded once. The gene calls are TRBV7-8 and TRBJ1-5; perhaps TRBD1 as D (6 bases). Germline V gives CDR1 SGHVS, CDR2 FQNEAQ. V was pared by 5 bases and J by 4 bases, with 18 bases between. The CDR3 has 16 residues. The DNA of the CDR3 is TGTGCCAGCAGCGAAGACAGGCCAAGACCAAATCAGCCCCAGCATTTT. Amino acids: CASSEDRPRPNQPQHF.

Here the CDR3 DNA reads TGTGCCAGCAGCGTAGGGTGGGGAGAGATCAGTGCAGCTTTCTTT. It specifies CASSVGWGEISAAFF. This sequence joins TRBV9 and TRBJ1-1; no firm D call. CDR3 length equals 15 residues. Germline CDR1 is SGDLS and CDR2 is YYNGEE. V lost 0 bases and J lost 10, with 19 bases in between.

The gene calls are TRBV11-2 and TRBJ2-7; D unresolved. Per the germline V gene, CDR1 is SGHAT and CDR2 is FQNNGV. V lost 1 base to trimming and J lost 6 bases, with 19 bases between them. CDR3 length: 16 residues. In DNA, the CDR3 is TGTGCCAGCAGCTTAGTGATAAGTTTGGGCCCCTTCGAGCAGTACTTC. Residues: CASSLVISLGPFEQYF.

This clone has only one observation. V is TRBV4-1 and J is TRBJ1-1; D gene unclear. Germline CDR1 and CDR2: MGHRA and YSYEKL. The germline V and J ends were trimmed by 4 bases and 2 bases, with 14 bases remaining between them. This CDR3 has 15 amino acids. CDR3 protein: CASSPLGSFNTEAFF. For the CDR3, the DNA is TGCGCCAGCAGCCCCCTCGGGAGCTTCAACACTGAAGCTTTCTTT.

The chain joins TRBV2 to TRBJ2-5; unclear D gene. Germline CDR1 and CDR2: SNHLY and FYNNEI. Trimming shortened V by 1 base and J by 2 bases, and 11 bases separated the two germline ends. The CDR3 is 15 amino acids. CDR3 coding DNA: TGTGCCAGCAGTGAAGGGGTGGCCAGGCAAGAGACCCAGTACTTC. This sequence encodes CASSEGVARQETQYF.

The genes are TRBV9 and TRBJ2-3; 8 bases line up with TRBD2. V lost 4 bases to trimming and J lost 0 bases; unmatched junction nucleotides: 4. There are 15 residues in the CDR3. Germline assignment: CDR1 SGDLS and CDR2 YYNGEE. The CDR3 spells CASSLIAGSTDTQYF. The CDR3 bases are TGTGCCAGCAGCCTTATAGCGGGAAGCACAGATACGCAGTATTTT.

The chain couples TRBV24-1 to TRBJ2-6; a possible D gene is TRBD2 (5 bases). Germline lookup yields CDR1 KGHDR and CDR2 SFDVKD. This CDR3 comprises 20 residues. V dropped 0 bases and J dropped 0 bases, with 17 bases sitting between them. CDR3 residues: CATSDLLIGIGNSGANVLTF. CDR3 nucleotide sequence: TGTGCCACCAGTGATTTGCTTATTGGGATCGGGAACTCTGGGGCCAACGTCCTGACTTTC.

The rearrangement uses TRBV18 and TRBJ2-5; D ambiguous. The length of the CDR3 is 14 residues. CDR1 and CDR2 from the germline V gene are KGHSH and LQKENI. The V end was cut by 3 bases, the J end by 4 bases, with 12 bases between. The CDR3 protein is CASSPNEGGETQYF. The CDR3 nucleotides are TGTGCCAGCTCACCGAACGAAGGTGGAGAGACCCAGTACTTC.

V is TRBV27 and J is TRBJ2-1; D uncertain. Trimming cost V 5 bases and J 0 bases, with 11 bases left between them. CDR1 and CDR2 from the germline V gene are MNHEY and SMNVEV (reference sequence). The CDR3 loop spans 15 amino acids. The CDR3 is CASSLYWSSYNEQFF. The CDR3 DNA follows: TGTGCCAGCAGTCTTTACTGGAGCTCCTACAATGAGCAGTTCTTC.

The CDR3 loop is CASSPNSEEQYF. In nucleotides, the CDR3 is TGTGCCAGCTCCCCCAACTCGGAAGAGCAGTACTTC. This rearrangement joins TRBV18 to TRBJ2-7; the D is unclear. Trimming left V 6 bases short and J 7 bases short, with 13 bases between. CDR3 length: 12 amino acids. CDR1 is KGHSH and CDR2 is LQKENI in the germline V gene.

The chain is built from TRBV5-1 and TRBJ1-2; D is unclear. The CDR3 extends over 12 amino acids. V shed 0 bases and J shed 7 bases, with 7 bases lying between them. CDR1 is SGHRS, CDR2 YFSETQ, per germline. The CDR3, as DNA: TGCGCCAGCAGCTTGGCCTCCAGTGGCTACACCTTC. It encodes CASSLASSGYTF. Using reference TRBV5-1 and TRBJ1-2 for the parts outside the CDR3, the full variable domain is KAGVTQTPRYLIKTRGQQVTLSCSPISGHRSVSWYQQTPGQGLQFLFEYFSETQRNKGNFPGRFSGRQFSNSRSEMNVSTLELGDSALYLCASSLASSGYTFGSGTRLTVV.

The CDR3 DNA sequence: TGTGCCAGTAGTATATCCGAATATAGCAATCAGCCCCAGCATTTT. This codes for CASSISEYSNQPQHF. This chain joins TRBV19 and TRBJ1-5; D gene ambiguous. Trimming cost V 2 bases and J 0 bases, with 8 bases left between them. CDR3 length: 15 amino acids. The germline V gene has CDR1 LNHDA and CDR2 SQIVND (reference sequence).

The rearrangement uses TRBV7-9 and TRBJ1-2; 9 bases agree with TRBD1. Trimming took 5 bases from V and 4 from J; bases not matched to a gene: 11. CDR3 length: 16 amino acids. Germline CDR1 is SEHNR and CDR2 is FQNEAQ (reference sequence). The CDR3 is CASSRTPGQGLYGYTF. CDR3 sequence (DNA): TGTGCCAGCAGCCGGACACCGGGACAGGGACTCTATGGCTACACCTTC.

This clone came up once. The CDR3 sequence: CASSFGLAGGEAKNIQYF. Written as DNA, the CDR3 is TGCGCCAGCAGCTTTGGACTAGCGGGGGGCGAAGCCAAAAACATTCAGTACTTC. The chain is built from TRBV4-1 and TRBJ2-4; 14 bases agree with TRBD2. The CDR3 is made up of 18 amino acids. Germline CDR1 and CDR2: MGHRA and YSYEKL. J was trimmed by 0 bases and V by 5 bases; bases with no gene match: 6.

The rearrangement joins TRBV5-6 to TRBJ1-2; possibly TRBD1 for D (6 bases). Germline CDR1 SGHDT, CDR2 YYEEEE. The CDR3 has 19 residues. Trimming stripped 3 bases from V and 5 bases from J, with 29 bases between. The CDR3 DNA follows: TGTGCCAGCAGCTCCGGGAGGGGGGCAGGCCCATCCAGGTGGTATGGCTACACCTTC. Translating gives CASSSGRGAGPSRWYGYTF.

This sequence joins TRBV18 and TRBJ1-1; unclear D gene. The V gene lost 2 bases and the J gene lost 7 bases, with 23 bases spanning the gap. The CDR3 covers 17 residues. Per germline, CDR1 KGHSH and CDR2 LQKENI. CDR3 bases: TGTGCCAGCTCACCAGTTCGGGATGAAATCGGAAGGGATGAAGCTTTCTTT. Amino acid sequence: CASSPVRDEIGRDEAFF.

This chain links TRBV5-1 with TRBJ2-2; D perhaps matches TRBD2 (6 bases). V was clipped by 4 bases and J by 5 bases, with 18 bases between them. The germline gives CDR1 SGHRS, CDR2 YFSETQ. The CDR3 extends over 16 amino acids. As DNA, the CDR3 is TGCGCCAGCAGCATTGCTAGCGTATCGGGGACCGGGGAGCTGTTTTTT. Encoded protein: CASSIASVSGTGELFF.